The 20 T cell receptor beta chains listed next were all sequenced from one sample in a study of cytomegalovirus exposure and HLA in healthy donors. Primers: 60 Vbeta forward and 13 Jbeta reverse. The protocol was immunoSEQ multiplex PCR, while the TCRdb copy is restricted to in-frame clones and leaves out a portion. The profile shows some 100,000 clones, roughly 82% of them singletons. Sample: PBMCs. These receptors came from a woman under 30 in good health and CMV-seronegative.

The V call is TRBV7-2, the J call TRBJ2-7, with TRBD2 matching over 11 bases. This CDR3 is built from 17 residues. Germline V gene lookup returns CDR1 SGHTA and CDR2 FQGNSA. Trimming took 5 bases from V and 6 from J; bases not matched to a gene: 15. This CDR3 reads CASSPHFTSGGTGEQYF. The CDR3, as DNA: TGTGCCAGCAGCCCCCACTTCACTAGCGGGGGAACTGGCGAGCAGTACTTC.

The chain combines TRBV6-1 with TRBJ2-1; 9 positions agree with TRBD1. The length of the CDR3 is 14 residues. The V and J ends lost 4 bases and 9 bases, in that order; junction bases with no gene match: 7. Per germline, CDR1 MNHNS and CDR2 SASEGT. In DNA form, the CDR3 reads TGTGCCAGCAGTGTAGGGACAGGGTCCTCTGAGCAGTTCTTC. It encodes CASSVGTGSSEQFF.

The chain couples TRBV7-6 to TRBJ2-2, with 7 positions matching TRBD2. The CDR3 spans 17 residues. The germline V gene has CDR1 SGHVS and CDR2 FNYEAQ. The V gene end was trimmed by 2 bases and the J gene end by 4 bases; junction bases not matched to a gene: 10. CDR3 nucleotides: TGTGCCAGCAGCTTATTATCCCTCGCGGGAGTCACCGGGGAGCTGTTTTTT. It is translated as CASSLLSLAGVTGELFF.

In nucleotides, the CDR3 is TGCAGCGTTCACCAGAACAGGGGGCCTGTTTTCTGGGAGCAGTACTTC. This codes for CSVHQNRGPVFWEQYF. V and J are TRBV29-1 and TRBJ2-7; 9 bases line up with TRBD1. The CDR3 covers 16 residues. The V gene end was trimmed by 5 bases and the J gene end by 7 bases; junction bases not matched to a gene: 18. Germline V lookup: CDR1 SQVTM, CDR2 ANQGSEA.

CDR3 region: CASSFASVNNEQFF. The CDR3 DNA sequence: TGTGCCAGCAGTTTCGCTAGCGTAAACAATGAGCAGTTCTTC. The V call is TRBV27, the J call TRBJ2-1; tentative D call: TRBD2 (6 bases). This CDR3 has 14 residues. Between the trimmed V and J ends, which lost 3 bases and 5 bases, there was a span of 11 bases. Germline CDR1 reads MNHEY; CDR2 reads SMNVEV (reference sequence).

The rearrangement uses TRBV7-7 and TRBJ2-1; D is possibly TRBD1 (5 bases). Germline CDR1 reads SSHAT; CDR2 reads FNYEAQ (reference sequence). Trimming took 5 bases from V and 0 from J, leaving 11 bases between them. This CDR3 comprises 15 residues. In DNA form, the CDR3 reads TGTGCCAGCAGCCCGACAGCCAACTCCTACAATGAGCAGTTCTTC. It encodes CASSPTANSYNEQFF. The full variable domain, with the rest looked up from reference TRBV7-7 and TRBJ2-1, is GAGVSQSPRYKVTKRGQDVTLRCDPISSHATLYWYQQALGQGPEFLTYFNYEAQPDKSGLPSDRFSAERPEGSISTLTIQRTEQRDSAMYRCASSPTANSYNEQFFGPGTRLTVL.

The rearrangement links TRBV30 to TRBJ1-2; tentative D call: TRBD1 (6 bases). Trimming took off 7 bases at V and 4 bases at J, with 16 bases between the two ends. CDR1 is GTSNPN, CDR2 SVGIG, per germline (reference sequence). The CDR3 loop spans 13 amino acids. This CDR3 reads CASPFRGCYGYTF. CDR3 DNA sequence: TGTGCCTCTCCCTTCAGGGGTTGCTATGGCTACACCTTC.

V usage is TRBV6-1 and J usage is TRBJ2-6, with D possibly matching TRBD1 (6 bases). The V gene lost 7 bases and the J gene lost 0 bases, with 10 bases spanning the gap. This CDR3 contains 15 residues. Germline V lookup: CDR1 MNHNS, CDR2 SASEGT. The CDR3 DNA sequence: TGTGCCAGCATCCCACAGGGCTCTGGGGCCAACGTCCTGACTTTC. It translates to CASIPQGSGANVLTF.

The V and J genes are TRBV30 and TRBJ2-6, with D unclear. Trimming took off 3 bases at V and 0 bases at J, with 3 bases between the two ends. Germline V gene data show CDR1 as GTSNPN and CDR2 as SVGIG (reference sequence). This CDR3 is 13 amino acids long. CDR3 loop: CAWSLSGANVLTF. The CDR3 DNA follows: TGTGCCTGGAGCCTCTCTGGGGCCAACGTCCTGACTTTC.

This clone was counted only a few times. V is TRBV18 and J is TRBJ2-1, with 8 bases fitting TRBD2. The germline V gene has CDR1 KGHSH and CDR2 LQKENI. After removal of 4 bases from V and 4 bases from J, the junction contained 9 bases not matched to a gene. The CDR3 covers 16 residues. The chain's CDR3 is CASSQLSGSGYNEQFF. The DNA of the CDR3 is TGTGCCAGCTCACAACTAAGCGGGAGTGGGTACAATGAGCAGTTCTTC.

The chain uses TRBV6-5 and TRBJ2-2; perhaps TRBD1 as D (5 bases). CDR3 length: 16 amino acids. Germline CDR1 MNHEY, CDR2 SVGAGI. V was shortened by 2 bases and J by 4 bases, with 14 bases between the two germline ends. CDR3 bases: TGTGCCAGCAGTTACGCGGACACGTGGGGCACCGGGGAGCTGTTTTTT. It encodes CASSYADTWGTGELFF.

The chain joins TRBV27 to TRBJ1-1; D is unresolved. Germline V gene data show CDR1 as MNHEY and CDR2 as SMNVEV (reference sequence). This CDR3 region has 16 residues. V was clipped by 5 bases and J by 1 base, with 17 bases between them. The CDR3 DNA sequence: TGTGCCAGCAGTCCATATCCCAGGACTACGAACACTGAAGCTTTCTTT. Its translation: CASSPYPRTTNTEAFF.

Remarks on this clone: One end of the junction fails to match germline, which may point to a read error. Other DNA sequences of this sample code for an identical CDR3. The chain has TRBV5-4 and TRBJ2-1; maybe TRBD2 (5 bases). This CDR3 is 14 amino acids long. CDR1 is SGHNT, CDR2 YYREEE, per germline (reference sequence). CDR3 DNA sequence: TGCGCCAGCAGCTTGGTGGGAGAGTACAATGAGCAGTTCTTC. Protein: CASSLVGEYNEQFF.

V is TRBV7-2 and J is TRBJ2-3, with 7 bases that match TRBD2. Germline CDR1 and CDR2: SGHTA and FQGNSA. The CDR3 contains 16 residues. V lost 8 bases, J lost 1 base, and 12 bases stayed unmatched. The DNA of the CDR3 is TGTGCCAGCCGACTTGGGGGGGGAGTCGGCACAGATACGCAGTATTTT. Encoded protein: CASRLGGGVGTDTQYF.

The chain carries TRBV13 and TRBJ2-1; TRBD2 matches 8 bases. V gave up 5 bases and J gave up 0 bases; unmatched junction bases: 3. Germline CDR1 and CDR2: PRHDT and FYEKMQ (reference sequence). The CDR3 is 15 residues long. CDR3 coding DNA: TGTGCCAGCAGCCGCGGGGGGAGCTCCTACAATGAGCAGTTCTTC. This gives the protein CASSRGGSSYNEQFF.

This chain joins TRBV29-1 and TRBJ1-1, with TRBD1 matching over 11 bases. CDR3 length equals 15 residues. V gave up 4 bases and J gave up 1 base; unmatched junction bases: 5. From germline, CDR1 is SQVTM and CDR2 ANQGSEA. The chain's CDR3 is CSVVRTGGGNTEAFF. CDR3 coding DNA: TGCAGCGTTGTCAGGACAGGGGGCGGGAACACTGAAGCTTTCTTT.

This chain connects TRBV4-3 to TRBJ2-5; TRBD2 aligns across 7 bases. TRBJ2-7 matches the DNA end more closely, so the J call is doubtful. The CDR3 is 15 amino acids. Germline CDR1 LGHNA, CDR2 YSLEER. CDR3 nucleotide sequence: TGCGCCAGCAGCCAAGAGGGGAGGGGCTCCTACGAGCAGTACTTC. Its protein product is CASSQEGRGSYEQYF.

The V and J genes are TRBV18 and TRBJ1-1; D is possibly TRBD1 (6 bases). V gave up 2 bases and J gave up 1 base, with 14 bases separating them. The CDR3 extends over 16 amino acids. Germline V lookup: CDR1 KGHSH, CDR2 LQKENI. CDR3 coding DNA: TGTGCCAGCTCACCAGCAGGGGTCGGGAAGAACACTGAAGCTTTCTTT. Its protein product is CASSPAGVGKNTEAFF.

The V and J genes are TRBV11-2 and TRBJ1-1; D perhaps matches TRBD1 (5 bases). CDR1 and CDR2 from the germline V gene are SGHAT and FQNNGV. The CDR3 has 14 amino acids. V dropped 1 base and J dropped 5 bases, with 11 bases sitting between them. CDR3 loop: CASSLGVQGTEAFF. The CDR3 coding sequence is TGTGCCAGCAGCTTAGGGGTCCAGGGTACTGAAGCTTTCTTT. Full variable domain (missing parts from reference TRBV11-2 and TRBJ1-1): EAGVAQSPRYKIIEKRQSVAFWCNPISGHATLYWYQQILGQGPKLLIQFQNNGVVDDSQLPKDRFSAERLKGVDSTLKIQPAKLEDSAVYLCASSLGVQGTEAFFGQGTRLTVV.

This chain connects TRBV14 to TRBJ2-1; 10 nucleotides agree with TRBD2. Germline-derived CDR1 and CDR2 are SGHDN and FVKESK. V lost 3 bases to trimming and J lost 5 bases; unmatched junction nucleotides: 16. The CDR3 totals 19 residues. The DNA of the CDR3 is TGTGCCAGCAGCCAGTACCCGGGACTAGCGTTGAGAGGCGACAATGAGCAGTTCTTC. Amino acids: CASSQYPGLALRGDNEQFF. The full variable domain, rest sourced from reference TRBV14 and TRBJ2-1, is EAGVTQFPSHSVIEKGQTVTLRCDPISGHDNLYWYRRVMGKEIKFLLHFVKESKQDESGMPNNRFLAERTGGTYSTLKVQPAELEDSGVYFCASSQYPGLALRGDNEQFFGPGTRLTVL.